The next 31 T cell receptor beta chains were all read from a single sample in a study of a mutant IDH1 vaccine in newly diagnosed glioma. Some clones are missing from TCRdb's copy, which holds only in-frame ones; the method was immunoSEQ multiplex PCR. The repertoire holds some 87,000 clones, with roughly 77% as singletons. Time point reported: baseline, week 1 (first vaccination visit). This sample's treatment: pre-vaccination baseline after standard-of-care therapy. Here the sequenced sample was PBMCs, taken from a glioma patient treated with radiotherapy, temozolomide or both. The receptors derive from a man between 40 and 49 years old with glioma.

This clone is a singleton in its sample. The chain carries TRBV6-1 and TRBJ1-5; TRBD1 is a possible D gene (6 bases). Germline CDR1 is MNHNS and CDR2 is SASEGT. V was clipped by 2 bases and J by 1 base, with 15 bases between them. The CDR3 covers 17 residues. CDR3 sequence (DNA): TGTGCCAGCAGTGAAATCCGCGGACAGACAAGCAATCAGCCCCAGCATTTT. It yields the protein CASSEIRGQTSNQPQHF.

This clone occurred once. The rearrangement uses TRBV21-1 and TRBJ2-2; TRBD1 is the table's D call and was not checked against the DNA. TRBV21-1 is a pseudogene segment. CDR3 size: 18 residues. The CDR3: CASSKGPCRDRDHGELFF. CDR3 DNA: TGTGCCAGCAGCAAAGGTCCCTGCCGGGACAGGGATCACGGGGAGCTGTTTTTT.

The genes are TRBV30 and TRBJ2-2; 11 nucleotides agree with TRBD2. The CDR3 contains 17 residues. Per germline, CDR1 GTSNPN and CDR2 SVGIG (reference sequence). The trim removed 0 bases at V and 6 bases at J, leaving 9 bases unmatched. The CDR3 sequence: CAWSVPLLAGAPGELFF. In nucleotides, the CDR3 is TGTGCCTGGAGTGTACCCCTACTAGCGGGAGCCCCCGGGGAGCTGTTTTTT. The variable domain in full, with the rest retrieved from reference TRBV30 and TRBJ2-2, is SQTIHQWPATLVQPVGSPLSLECTVEGTSNPNLYWYRQAAGRGLQLLFYSVGIGQISSEVPQNLSASRPQDRQFILSSKKLLLSDSGFYLCAWSVPLLAGAPGELFFGEGSRLTVL.

The CDR3 reads CAWSRTASGNTIYF. CDR3 in DNA: TGTGCCTGGAGTCGGACGGCCTCTGGAAACACCATATATTTT. The chain carries TRBV30 and TRBJ1-3, with D unclear. Trimming took off 2 bases at V and 0 bases at J, with 8 bases between the two ends. Germline loops: CDR1 GTSNPN, CDR2 SVGIG (reference sequence). The CDR3 totals 14 residues.

The chain recombines TRBV5-1 with TRBJ2-4; D gene unclear. Looked up from germline, CDR1 is SGHRS and CDR2 is YFSETQ. This CDR3 is 17 amino acids long. Trimming left V 3 bases short and J 0 bases short, with 16 bases between. The CDR3 coding sequence is TGCGCCAGCAGCTCTGGGGTGCGCGAAATAGCCAAAAACATTCAGTACTTC. This translates into CASSSGVREIAKNIQYF.

This clone has only one observation. This chain uses TRBV7-6 with TRBJ2-2, with a possible D match to TRBD2 (6 bases). The CDR3 covers 15 residues. V was cut by 5 bases and J by 4 bases, with 14 bases left in between. From germline, CDR1 is SGHVS and CDR2 FNYEAQ. The CDR3 is CASSPPGGVTGELFF. As DNA, the CDR3 is TGTGCCAGCAGCCCCCCCGGAGGGGTCACCGGGGAGCTGTTTTTT.

The CDR3 coding sequence is TGTGCCAGCGCCAGGTCAGCCGGGGAGCTGTTTTTT. It yields the protein CASARSAGELFF. The chain uses TRBV27 and TRBJ2-2; unclear D gene. CDR1 and CDR2 from the germline V gene are MNHEY and SMNVEV (reference sequence). The CDR3 consists of 12 residues. V was shortened by 8 bases and J by 6 bases, with 10 bases between the two germline ends.

The V and J genes are TRBV7-9 and TRBJ1-2, with D uncertain. V lost 8 bases to trimming and J lost 4 bases, with 14 bases between them. This CDR3 is 13 amino acids long. Germline V lookup: CDR1 SEHNR, CDR2 FQNEAQ (reference sequence). CDR3 residues: CASFREVFYGYTF. The CDR3 bases are TGTGCCAGCTTTAGAGAAGTGTTCTATGGCTACACCTTC.

The chain uses TRBV6-6 and TRBJ2-1; D is ambiguous. The CDR3 contains 13 residues. V gave up 0 bases and J gave up 8 bases, with 8 bases separating them. Germline-derived CDR1 and CDR2 are MNHNY and SVGAGI (reference sequence). CDR3 residues: CASSYSSGYEQFF. In nucleotides, the CDR3 is TGTGCCAGCAGTTACTCGAGTGGCTATGAGCAGTTCTTC.

V and J are TRBV6-1 and TRBJ2-1, with 10 bases lining up with TRBD1. V shed 4 bases, J shed 8 bases, and the junction held 11 bases outside the gene matches. CDR3 length equals 16 residues. Germline loops: CDR1 MNHNS, CDR2 SASEGT. The CDR3, as DNA: TGTGCCAGCAGTGGCGCCGGGACAGGGGAAGCCCATGAGCAGTTCTTC. It is translated as CASSGAGTGEAHEQFF.

The chain uses TRBV29-1 and TRBJ2-7; the D gene could be TRBD1 or TRBD2 (5 bases each). Germline V gene sequence: CDR1 SQVTM, CDR2 ANQGSEA. This CDR3 is 14 amino acids long. The V and J ends lost 5 bases and 2 bases respectively, with 16 bases between them. The CDR3: CSVRPGTSTYEQYF. The CDR3 region has the DNA TGCAGCGTTCGTCCCGGGACGTCTACCTACGAGCAGTACTTC.

The rearrangement uses TRBV5-1 and TRBJ2-5; 9 bases line up with TRBD2. This CDR3 is 16 amino acids long. V trimming: 5 bases; J trimming: 4 bases; junction bases outside the gene matches: 12. Germline assignment: CDR1 SGHRS and CDR2 YFSETQ. The CDR3 loop is CASRILAGGRRETQYF. CDR3 in DNA: TGCGCCAGCAGGATTCTGGCGGGGGGGCGGAGAGAGACCCAGTACTTC.

The chain has TRBV10-3 and TRBJ2-3, with a weak D call TRBD2 (5 bases). There are 15 residues in the CDR3. The germline V gene has CDR1 ENHRY and CDR2 SYGVKD. V shed 0 bases and J shed 1 base, with 8 bases lying between them. The chain's CDR3 is CAISESDSRTDTQYF. The DNA of the CDR3 is TGTGCCATCAGTGAGTCGGACTCTCGCACAGATACGCAGTATTTT.

This clone was picked up one time. V gene TRBV7-6 combines with J gene TRBJ2-1; 8 nucleotides align to TRBD2. V lost 1 base and J lost 0; bases outside the gene matches: 5. Germline V gene data show CDR1 as SGHVS and CDR2 as FNYEAQ. The CDR3 consists of 17 residues. The DNA for the CDR3 is TGTGCCAGCAGCTTAGTAGCCAGCGGGGGCTCCTACAATGAGCAGTTCTTC. Protein: CASSLVASGGSYNEQFF.

The DNA of the CDR3 is TGTGCCAGCAGCTTAGCGCATGGGGGAAACACTGAAGCTTTCTTT. This codes for CASSLAHGGNTEAFF. The chain has TRBV7-2 and TRBJ1-1; possibly TRBD1 for D (5 bases). This CDR3 is 15 amino acids long. V lost 0 bases and J lost 2, with 10 bases in between. Germline-derived CDR1 and CDR2 are SGHTA and FQGNSA.

The J gene is TRBJ2-1, the V gene TRBV7-3; D not certain. V lost 2 bases, J lost 10 bases, and 12 bases lay in between. Germline lookup yields CDR1 SGHTA and CDR2 FQGTGA. The length of the CDR3 is 13 residues. CDR3 loop: CASSLYGEEEQFF. As DNA, the CDR3 is TGTGCCAGCAGCTTATATGGGGAAGAAGAGCAGTTCTTC.

This clone was recorded once. The genes are TRBV10-2 and TRBJ2-1, with 11 bases aligning to TRBD2. V shed 8 bases and J 7 bases; nucleotides not matched to a gene: 10. This CDR3 has 15 residues. The germline CDR1 and CDR2 sequences are WSHSY and SAAADI. This CDR3 reads CASLARTSGGNEQFF. The CDR3 nucleotides read TGCGCCAGCCTTGCTAGAACTAGCGGGGGTAATGAGCAGTTCTTC.

The table lists this clone with a few counts. V gene TRBV6-1 combines with J gene TRBJ2-1; the D call may be TRBD1 or TRBD2 (5 bases each). V was trimmed by 3 bases and J by 6 bases, leaving 12 bases between them. Per germline, CDR1 MNHNS and CDR2 SASEGT. This CDR3 is 14 amino acids long. The DNA for the CDR3 is TGTGCCAGCAGTGACGGGACGGACCTCAATGAGCAGTTCTTC. This encodes CASSDGTDLNEQFF.

The chain is built from TRBV4-3 and TRBJ2-3; perhaps TRBD2 as D (5 bases). CDR1 LGHNA and CDR2 YSLEER come from the germline V gene. The CDR3 has 15 amino acids. V was cut by 0 bases and J by 6 bases, with 13 bases left in between. The CDR3 DNA reads TGCGCCAGCAGCCAAGATTCGGGAATCGCTGATACGCAGTATTTT. Translation gives CASSQDSGIADTQYF.

A few counts support this clone. The chain combines TRBV7-9 with TRBJ1-2; TRBD1 might be the D (5 bases). CDR3 length equals 12 residues. The germline V and J ends were trimmed by 5 bases and 8 bases, with 12 bases remaining between them. The germline V gene encodes CDR1 SEHNR and CDR2 FQNEAQ (reference sequence). CDR3: CASSPQGVGYTF. The CDR3 nucleotides are TGTGCCAGCAGCCCACAAGGGGTGGGCTACACCTTC.

The chain has TRBV7-6 and TRBJ1-3; possible D gene TRBD1, 5 bases. Germline V gives CDR1 SGHVS, CDR2 FNYEAQ. With 5 bases removed from V and 4 bases from J, the gap between germline ends came to 12 bases. The CDR3 spans 14 residues. The CDR3 DNA reads TGTGCCAGCAGCCCAACGGCAGGGGGAAACACCATATATTTT. This translates into CASSPTAGGNTIYF.

The chain uses TRBV5-8 and TRBJ1-5; D possibly corresponds to TRBD1 (6 bases). Germline loops: CDR1 SGHTS, CDR2 YDEGEE. V was cut by 0 bases and J by 2 bases, with 15 bases left in between. The CDR3 runs 17 residues. The CDR3 protein is CASSLVQGSYGNQPQHF. CDR3 nucleotide sequence: TGTGCCAGCAGCTTGGTACAGGGTTCTTACGGCAATCAGCCCCAGCATTTT. The full variable domain, its missing parts supplied by reference TRBV5-8 and TRBJ1-5, is EAGVTQSPTHLIKTRGQQATLRCSPISGHTSVYWYQQALGLGLQFLLWYDEGEERNRGNFPPRFSGRQFPNYSSELNVNALELEDSALYLCASSLVQGSYGNQPQHFGDGTRLSIL.

This rearrangement joins TRBV4-1 to TRBJ2-3; D is undetermined. V lost 0 bases and J lost 6, with 16 bases in between. CDR3 length equals 16 residues. The germline gives CDR1 MGHRA, CDR2 YSYEKL. The CDR3 DNA sequence: TGCGCCAGCAGCCAAGAGGGCAACCCTTCAGTGGATACGCAGTATTTT. It is translated as CASSQEGNPSVDTQYF.

Notes on this clone: Relative to the germline gene, one junction end is altered; a read error may explain this. The J gene is TRBJ1-1, the V gene TRBV20-1; D is unclear. The CDR3 runs to 8 residues. Germline V gene lookup returns CDR1 DFQATT and CDR2 SNEGSKA (reference sequence). The CDR3 nucleotides read TGCAGTGCACCGAATCTGGGATTT. It translates to CSAPNLGF.

This sequence joins TRBV4-2 and TRBJ2-1; unclear D gene. CDR1 and CDR2 from the germline V gene are LGHNA and YNFKEQ. The CDR3 runs 13 residues. V was cut by 0 bases and J by 5 bases, with 5 bases left in between. The CDR3 DNA follows: TGTGCCAGCAGCCAAGAGATTAACAATGAGCAGTTCTTC. As protein: CASSQEINNEQFF.

The chain uses TRBV11-2 and TRBJ2-3; 10 bases agree with TRBD2. Germline V CDR1 and CDR2: SGHAT, FQNNGV. Unmatched junction bases numbered 13, after V lost 5 bases and J lost 8 bases. The CDR3 has 16 amino acids. CDR3 residues: CASSPKTSGPDGTQYF. The CDR3 bases are TGTGCCAGCAGCCCCAAGACTAGCGGGCCCGACGGTACGCAGTATTTT.

CDR3 sequence reads: CASSYSTSRGSPLHF. For the CDR3, the DNA is TGTGCCAGCAGTTACTCGACCTCTAGGGGTTCACCCCTCCACTTT. V and J are TRBV6-5 and TRBJ1-6; weak D call: TRBD1 (5 bases). Trimming shortened V by 0 bases and J by 9 bases, and 12 bases separated the two germline ends. This CDR3 spans 15 amino acids. Germline V CDR1 and CDR2: MNHEY, SVGAGI.

DNA for the CDR3: TGTGCCAGCAGCTTATCAGACGAGCAGTACTTC. It codes for CASSLSDEQYF. The chain has TRBV7-9 and TRBJ2-7; D is undetermined. V lost 2 bases and J 5 bases, leaving 4 bases between the germline ends. CDR1 and CDR2 (germline): SEHNR, FQNEAQ (reference sequence). This CDR3 has 11 amino acids. The complete variable domain, with remaining parts taken from reference TRBV7-9 and TRBJ2-7, reads DTGVSQNPRHKITKRGQNVTFRCDPISEHNRLYWYRQTLGQGPEFLTYFQNEAQLEKSRLLSDRFSAERPKGSFSTLEIQRTEQGDSAMYLCASSLSDEQYFGPGTRLTVT.

The J gene is TRBJ2-5, the V gene TRBV5-6, with D possibly matching TRBD2 (6 bases). Germline CDR1 SGHDT, CDR2 YYEEEE. With 4 bases removed from V and 5 bases from J, the gap between germline ends came to 15 bases. The CDR3 extends over 14 amino acids. CDR3 loop: CASSTGLNDETQYF. In DNA, the CDR3 is TGTGCCAGCAGCACGGGACTCAACGACGAGACCCAGTACTTC.

J is TRBJ2-7 and V is TRBV21-1; the table's D call of TRBD1 was not tested on the DNA. TRBV21-1 is described as a pseudogene. CDR3 length equals 16 residues. The CDR3 DNA sequence: TGTGCCAGCAGCAATCGGAGGAGACAGGTACCCTACGAGCAGTACTTC. This translates into CASSNRRRQVPYEQYF.

This clone was detected once. The V gene is TRBV4-3, the J gene TRBJ2-7; a possible D gene is TRBD1 (6 bases). Trimming took 0 bases from V and 6 from J, leaving 15 bases between them. CDR1 is LGHNA, CDR2 YSLEER, per germline. The CDR3 has 15 residues. The CDR3 DNA sequence: TGCGCCAGCAGCCAAGAAGTACAGGGCATCAGCGAGCAGTACTTC. Protein product: CASSQEVQGISEQYF.